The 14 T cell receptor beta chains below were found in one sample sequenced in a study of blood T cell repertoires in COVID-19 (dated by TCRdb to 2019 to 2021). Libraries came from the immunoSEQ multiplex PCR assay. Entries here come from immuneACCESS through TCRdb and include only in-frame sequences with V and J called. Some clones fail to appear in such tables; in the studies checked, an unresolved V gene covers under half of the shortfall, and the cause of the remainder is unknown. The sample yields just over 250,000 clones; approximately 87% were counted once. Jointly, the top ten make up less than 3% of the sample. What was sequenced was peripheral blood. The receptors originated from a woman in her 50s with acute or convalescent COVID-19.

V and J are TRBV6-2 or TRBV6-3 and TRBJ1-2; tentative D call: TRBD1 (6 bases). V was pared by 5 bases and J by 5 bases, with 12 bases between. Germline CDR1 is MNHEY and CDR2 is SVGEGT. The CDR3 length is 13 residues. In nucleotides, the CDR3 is TGTGCCAGCAGTAACGGACAGACTTATGGCTACACCTTC. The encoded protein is CASSNGQTYGYTF.

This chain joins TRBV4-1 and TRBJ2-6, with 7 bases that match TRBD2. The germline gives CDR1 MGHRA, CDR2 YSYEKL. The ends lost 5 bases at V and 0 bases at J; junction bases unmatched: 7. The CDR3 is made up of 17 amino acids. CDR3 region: CASSWTRTDSGANVLTF. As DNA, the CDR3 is TGCGCCAGCAGCTGGACTAGGACTGACTCTGGGGCCAACGTCCTGACTTTC.

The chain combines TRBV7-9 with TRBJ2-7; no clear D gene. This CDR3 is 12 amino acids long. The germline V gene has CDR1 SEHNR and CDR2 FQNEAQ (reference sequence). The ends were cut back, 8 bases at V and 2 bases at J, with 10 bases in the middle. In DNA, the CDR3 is TGTGCCAGCCAACCTAACCCCTACGAGCAGTACTTC. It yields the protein CASQPNPYEQYF.

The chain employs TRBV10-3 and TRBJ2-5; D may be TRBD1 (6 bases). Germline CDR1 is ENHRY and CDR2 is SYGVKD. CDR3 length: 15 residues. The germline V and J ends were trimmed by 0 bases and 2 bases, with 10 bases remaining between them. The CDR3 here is CAISESKGTQETQYF. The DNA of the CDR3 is TGTGCCATCAGTGAGTCTAAAGGGACACAAGAGACCCAGTACTTC.

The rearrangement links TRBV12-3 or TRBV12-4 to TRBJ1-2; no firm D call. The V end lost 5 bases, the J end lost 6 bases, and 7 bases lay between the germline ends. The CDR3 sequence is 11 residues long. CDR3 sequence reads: CASSAGNGYTF. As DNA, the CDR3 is TGTGCCAGCAGTGCGGGGAATGGCTACACCTTC.

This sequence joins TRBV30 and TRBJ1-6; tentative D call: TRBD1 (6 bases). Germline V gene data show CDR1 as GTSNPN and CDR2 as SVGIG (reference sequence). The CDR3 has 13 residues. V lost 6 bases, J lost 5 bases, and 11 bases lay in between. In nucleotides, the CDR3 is TGTGCCTGCAGGGGACGCAATAATTCACCCCTCCACTTT. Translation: CACRGRNNSPLHF.

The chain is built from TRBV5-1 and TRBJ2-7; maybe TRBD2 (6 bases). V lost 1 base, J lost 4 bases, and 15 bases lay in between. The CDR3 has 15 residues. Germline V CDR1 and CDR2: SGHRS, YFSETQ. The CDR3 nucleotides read TGCGCCAGCAGCTTGCAGCCTAGCGAGGGGTACGAGCAGTACTTC. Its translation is CASSLQPSEGYEQYF.

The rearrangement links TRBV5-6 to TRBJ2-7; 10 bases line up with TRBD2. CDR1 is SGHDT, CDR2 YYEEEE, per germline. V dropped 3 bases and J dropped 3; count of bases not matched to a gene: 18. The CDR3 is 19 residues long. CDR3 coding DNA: TGTGCCAGCAGCTCAGGGGGCGGGAGACTAGCGGGCCTGAACTACGAGCAGTACTTC. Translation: CASSSGGGRLAGLNYEQYF.

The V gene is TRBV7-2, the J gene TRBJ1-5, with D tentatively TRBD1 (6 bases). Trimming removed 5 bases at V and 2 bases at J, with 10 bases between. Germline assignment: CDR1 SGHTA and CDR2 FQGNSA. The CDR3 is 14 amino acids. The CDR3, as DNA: TGTGCCAGCAGCGACCGGACAGGCAATCAGCCCCAGCATTTT. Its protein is CASSDRTGNQPQHF.

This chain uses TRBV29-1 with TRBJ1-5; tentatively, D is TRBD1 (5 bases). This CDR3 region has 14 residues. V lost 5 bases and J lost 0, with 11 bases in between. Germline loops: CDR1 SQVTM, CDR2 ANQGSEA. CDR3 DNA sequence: TGCAGCGTTCGGCCAGGGAATAGCAATCAGCCCCAGCATTTT. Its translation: CSVRPGNSNQPQHF.

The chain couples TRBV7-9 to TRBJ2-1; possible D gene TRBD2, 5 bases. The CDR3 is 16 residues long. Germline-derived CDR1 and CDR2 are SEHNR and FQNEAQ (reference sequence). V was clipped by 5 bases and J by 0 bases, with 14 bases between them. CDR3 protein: CASSIPGISSYNEQFF. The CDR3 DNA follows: TGTGCCAGCAGCATACCGGGGATCAGCTCCTACAATGAGCAGTTCTTC.

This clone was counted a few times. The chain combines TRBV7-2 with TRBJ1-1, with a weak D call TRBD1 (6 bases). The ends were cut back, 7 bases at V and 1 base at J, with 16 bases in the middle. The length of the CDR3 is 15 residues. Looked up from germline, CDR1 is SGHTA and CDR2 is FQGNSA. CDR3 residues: CASTPPGRGNTEAFF. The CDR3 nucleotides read TGTGCCAGCACCCCACCGGGCAGGGGGAACACTGAAGCTTTCTTT.

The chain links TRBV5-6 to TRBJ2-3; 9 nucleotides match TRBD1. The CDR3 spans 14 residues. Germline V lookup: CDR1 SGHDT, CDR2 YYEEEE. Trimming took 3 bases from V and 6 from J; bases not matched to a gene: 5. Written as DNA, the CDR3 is TGTGCCAGCAGCTCTTGGGACAGGGCGGATACGCAGTATTTT. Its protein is CASSSWDRADTQYF.

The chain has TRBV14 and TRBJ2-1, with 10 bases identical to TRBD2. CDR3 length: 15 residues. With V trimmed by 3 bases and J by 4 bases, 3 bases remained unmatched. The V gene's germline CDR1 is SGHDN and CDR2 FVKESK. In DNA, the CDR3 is TGTGCCAGCAGCCACCTAGCGGGAGTGTACAATGAGCAGTTCTTC. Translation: CASSHLAGVYNEQFF.